These 4 T cell receptor beta chains were sequenced from one sample in a study of CD8 T cells in Susac syndrome. With random hexamers, 0.5 to 1 ug RNA was reverse transcribed. TCRdb itself ran the immunoSEQ multiplex PCR reads through MiXCR, one entry per CDR3 protein. Among around 110,000 distinct CDR3 sequences listed, approximately 94% were seen once. Sequencing was done on a sample of CD8+ T cells from PBMCs. The receptors were sampled from a human donor with Susac syndrome.

The V call is TRBV3-1, the J call TRBJ2-3; 7 positions agree with TRBD2. Looked up from germline, CDR1 is LGHDT and CDR2 is YNNKEL (reference sequence). J was trimmed by 4 bases and V by 4 bases; bases with no gene match: 11. The CDR3 is 16 residues long. The CDR3 coding sequence is TGTGCCAGCAGCCTTCTTGCGGGGGAGACCTCAGATACGCAGTATTTT. Its translation is CASSLLAGETSDTQYF.

The chain is built from TRBV19 and TRBJ1-1, with TRBD1 as a possible D gene (6 bases). CDR3 length: 13 residues. Per the germline V gene, CDR1 is LNHDA and CDR2 is SQIVND (reference sequence). Trimming cost V 9 bases and J 0 bases, with 11 bases left between them. The CDR3 DNA is TGTGCCAGCTCGAAGGGGGTGAACACTGAAGCTTTCTTT. This encodes CASSKGVNTEAFF.

The chain recombines TRBV20-1 with TRBJ1-2, with a tentative D call TRBD1 (5 bases). V gave up 5 bases and J gave up 0 bases, with 16 bases separating them. The CDR3 contains 15 residues. The germline gives CDR1 DFQATT, CDR2 SNEGSKA (reference sequence). As DNA, the CDR3 is TGCAGTGCTGGGGGTTTAGTTGGAGCTAACTATGGCTACACCTTC. It yields the protein CSAGGLVGANYGYTF.

This chain connects TRBV9 to TRBJ1-1; D is unclear. The V and J ends lost 0 bases and 4 bases respectively, with 10 bases between them. The CDR3 consists of 14 residues. Germline V gene data show CDR1 as SGDLS and CDR2 as YYNGEE. The CDR3 loop is CASSVGGKGTEAFF. CDR3 bases: TGTGCCAGCAGCGTAGGGGGAAAGGGCACTGAAGCTTTCTTT.